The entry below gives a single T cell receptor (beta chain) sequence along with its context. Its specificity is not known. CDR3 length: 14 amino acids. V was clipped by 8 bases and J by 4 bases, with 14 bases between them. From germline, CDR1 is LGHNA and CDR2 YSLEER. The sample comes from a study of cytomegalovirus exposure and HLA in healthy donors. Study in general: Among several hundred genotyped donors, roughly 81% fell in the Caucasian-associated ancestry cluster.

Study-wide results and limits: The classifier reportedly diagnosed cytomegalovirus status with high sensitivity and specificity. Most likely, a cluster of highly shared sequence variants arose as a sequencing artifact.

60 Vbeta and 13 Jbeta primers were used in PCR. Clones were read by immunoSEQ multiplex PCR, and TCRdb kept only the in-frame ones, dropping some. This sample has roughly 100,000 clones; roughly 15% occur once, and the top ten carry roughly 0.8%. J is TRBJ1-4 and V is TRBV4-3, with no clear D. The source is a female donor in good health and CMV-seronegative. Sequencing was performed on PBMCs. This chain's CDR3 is CASRTGWGNEKLFF. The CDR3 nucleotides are TGCGCCAGCCGAACGGGGTGGGGTAATGAAAAACTGTTTTTT.